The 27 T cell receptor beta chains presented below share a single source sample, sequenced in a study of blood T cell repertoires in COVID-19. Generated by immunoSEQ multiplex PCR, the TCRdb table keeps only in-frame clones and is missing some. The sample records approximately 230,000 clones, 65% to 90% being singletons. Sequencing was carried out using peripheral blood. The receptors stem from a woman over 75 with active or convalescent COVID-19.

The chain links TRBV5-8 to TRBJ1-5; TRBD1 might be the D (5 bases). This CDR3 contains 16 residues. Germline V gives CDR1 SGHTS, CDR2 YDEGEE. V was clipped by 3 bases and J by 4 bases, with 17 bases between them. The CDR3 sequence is CASSSGGASGNQPQHF. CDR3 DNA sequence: TGTGCCAGCAGCTCAGGAGGGGCCTCAGGGAATCAGCCCCAGCATTTT. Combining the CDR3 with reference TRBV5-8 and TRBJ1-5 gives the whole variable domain EAGVTQSPTHLIKTRGQQATLRCSPISGHTSVYWYQQALGLGLQFLLWYDEGEERNRGNFPPRFSGRQFPNYSSELNVNALELEDSALYLCASSSGGASGNQPQHFGDGTRLSIL.

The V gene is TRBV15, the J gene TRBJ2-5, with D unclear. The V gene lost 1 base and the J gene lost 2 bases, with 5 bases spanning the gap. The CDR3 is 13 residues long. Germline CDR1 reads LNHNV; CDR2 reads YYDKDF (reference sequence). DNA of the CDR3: TGTGCCACCAGCAGAGGGCAGCAAGAGACCCAGTACTTC. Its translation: CATSRGQQETQYF.

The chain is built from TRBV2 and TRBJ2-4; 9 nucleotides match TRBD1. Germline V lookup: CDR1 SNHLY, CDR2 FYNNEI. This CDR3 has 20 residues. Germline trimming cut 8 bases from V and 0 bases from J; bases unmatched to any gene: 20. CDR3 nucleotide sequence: TGTGCCAGCGTAGTGGGGCCGGGACAGGGAATTCCCTTAGCCAAAAACATTCAGTACTTC. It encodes CASVVGPGQGIPLAKNIQYF.

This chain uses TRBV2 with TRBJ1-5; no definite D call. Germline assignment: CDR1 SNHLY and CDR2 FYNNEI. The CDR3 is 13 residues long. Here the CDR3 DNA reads TGTACCACGAGGGTCCAGGCCAATCAGCCCCAGCATTTT. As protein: CTTRVQANQPQHF.

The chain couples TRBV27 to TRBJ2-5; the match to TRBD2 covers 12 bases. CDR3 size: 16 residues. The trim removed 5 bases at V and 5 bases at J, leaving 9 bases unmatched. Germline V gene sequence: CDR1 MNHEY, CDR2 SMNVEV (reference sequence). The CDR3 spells CASSPRLAGDPETQYF. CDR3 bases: TGTGCCAGCAGTCCCCGACTAGCGGGGGATCCGGAGACCCAGTACTTC.

The chain's CDR3 is CASKETTGTGELFF. CDR3 DNA sequence: TGTGCCAGCAAGGAGACTACGGGGACCGGGGAGCTGTTTTTT. The rearrangement joins TRBV14 to TRBJ2-2, with D maybe TRBD2 (5 bases). V gave up 7 bases and J gave up 5 bases, with 14 bases separating them. CDR3 length equals 14 residues. Germline V CDR1 and CDR2: SGHDN, FVKESK.

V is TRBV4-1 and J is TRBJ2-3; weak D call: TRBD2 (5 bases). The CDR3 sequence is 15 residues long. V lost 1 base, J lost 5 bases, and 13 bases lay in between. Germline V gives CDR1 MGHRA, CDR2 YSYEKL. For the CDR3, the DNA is TGCGCCAGCAGCCAAGTTCGGCTAGCCAGAGATACGCAGTATTTT. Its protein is CASSQVRLARDTQYF.

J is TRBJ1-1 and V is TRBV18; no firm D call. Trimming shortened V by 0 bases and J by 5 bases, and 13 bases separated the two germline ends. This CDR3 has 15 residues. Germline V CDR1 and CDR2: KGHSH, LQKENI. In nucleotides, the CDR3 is TGTGCCAGCTCACCACCGGAGGGAGGGAGGACTGAAGCTTTCTTT. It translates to CASSPPEGGRTEAFF.

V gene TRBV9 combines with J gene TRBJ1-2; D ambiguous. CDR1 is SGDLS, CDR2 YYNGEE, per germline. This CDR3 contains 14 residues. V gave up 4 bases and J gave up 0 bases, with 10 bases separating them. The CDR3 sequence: CASSPSRTNYGYTF. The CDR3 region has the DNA TGTGCCAGCAGCCCGAGTCGAACTAACTATGGCTACACCTTC. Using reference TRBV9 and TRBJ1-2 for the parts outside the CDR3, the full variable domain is DSGVTQTPKHLITATGQRVTLRCSPRSGDLSVYWYQQSLDQGLQFLIQYYNGEERAKGNILERFSAQQFPDLHSELNLSSLELGDSALYFCASSPSRTNYGYTFGSGTRLTVV.

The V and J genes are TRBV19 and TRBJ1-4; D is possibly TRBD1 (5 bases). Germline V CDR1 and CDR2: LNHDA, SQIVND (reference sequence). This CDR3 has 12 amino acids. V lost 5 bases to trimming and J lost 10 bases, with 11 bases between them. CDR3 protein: CASSPTEPKLFF. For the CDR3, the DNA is TGTGCCAGTAGTCCGACAGAGCCAAAACTGTTTTTT. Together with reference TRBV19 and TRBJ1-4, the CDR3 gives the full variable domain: DGGITQSPKYLFRKEGQNVTLSCEQNLNHDAMYWYRQDPGQGLRLIYYSQIVNDFQKGDIAEGYSVSREKKESFPLTVTSAQKNPTAFYLCASSPTEPKLFFGSGTQLSVL.

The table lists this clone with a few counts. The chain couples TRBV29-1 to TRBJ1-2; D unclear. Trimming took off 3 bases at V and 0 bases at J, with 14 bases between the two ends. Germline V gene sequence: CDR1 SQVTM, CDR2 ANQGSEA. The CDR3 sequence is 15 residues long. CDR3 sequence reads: CSVDFAADANYGYTF. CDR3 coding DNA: TGCAGCGTTGATTTTGCGGCAGACGCTAACTATGGCTACACCTTC.

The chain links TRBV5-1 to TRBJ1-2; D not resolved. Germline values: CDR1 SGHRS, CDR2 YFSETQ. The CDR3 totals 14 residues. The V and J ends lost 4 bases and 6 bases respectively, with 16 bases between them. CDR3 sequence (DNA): TGCGCCAGCAGCCCTAGTACGAGAGAAGATGGCTACACCTTC. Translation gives CASSPSTREDGYTF.

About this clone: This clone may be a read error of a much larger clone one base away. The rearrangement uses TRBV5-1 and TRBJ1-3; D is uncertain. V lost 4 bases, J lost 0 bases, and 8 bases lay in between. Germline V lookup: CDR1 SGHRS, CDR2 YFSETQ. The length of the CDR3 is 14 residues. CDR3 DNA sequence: TGCGCCAGCAGCCCCGGGAGCTCTGGAAACACCATATATTTT. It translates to CASSPGSSGNTIYF. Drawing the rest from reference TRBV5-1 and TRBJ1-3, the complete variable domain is KAGVTQTPRYLIKTRGQQVTLSCSPISGHRSVSWYQQTPGQGLQFLFEYFSETQRNKGNFPGRFSGRQFSNSRSEMNVSTLELGDSALYLCASSPGSSGNTIYFGEGSWLTVV.

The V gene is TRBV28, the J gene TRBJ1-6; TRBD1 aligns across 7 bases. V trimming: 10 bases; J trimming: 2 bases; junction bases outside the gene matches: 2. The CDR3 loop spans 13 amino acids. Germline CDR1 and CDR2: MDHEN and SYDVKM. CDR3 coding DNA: TGTGCCATCGGACAGGCCTATAATTCACCCCTCCACTTT. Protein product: CAIGQAYNSPLHF. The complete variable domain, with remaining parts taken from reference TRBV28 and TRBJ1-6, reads DVKVTQSSRYLVKRTGEKVFLECVQDMDHENMFWYRQDPGLGLRLIYFSYDVKMKEKGDIPEGYSVSREKKERFSLILESASTNQTSMYLCAIGQAYNSPLHFGNGTRLTVT.

CDR3 loop: CASSNLAGGSNEQFF. In nucleotides, the CDR3 is TGCGCCAGCAGTAATTTAGCGGGAGGATCGAATGAGCAGTTCTTC. The gene calls are TRBV4-1 and TRBJ2-1, with TRBD2 identical over 10 bases. CDR3 size: 15 residues. CDR1 and CDR2 from the germline V gene are MGHRA and YSYEKL. J gave up 7 bases and V 6 bases, and 9 bases lay outside the gene matches.

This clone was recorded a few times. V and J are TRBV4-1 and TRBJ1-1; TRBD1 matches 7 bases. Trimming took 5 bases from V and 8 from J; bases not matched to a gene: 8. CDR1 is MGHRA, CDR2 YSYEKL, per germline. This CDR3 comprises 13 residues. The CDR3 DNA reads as TGCGCCAGCAGCACGACAGGGAAGGCCGAAGCTTTCTTT. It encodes CASSTTGKAEAFF.

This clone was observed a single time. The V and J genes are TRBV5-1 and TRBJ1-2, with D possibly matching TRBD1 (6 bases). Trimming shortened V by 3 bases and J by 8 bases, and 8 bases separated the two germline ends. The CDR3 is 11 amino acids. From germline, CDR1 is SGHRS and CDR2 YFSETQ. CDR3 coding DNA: TGCGCCAGCAGCTCCGGACAGGGCTACACCTTC. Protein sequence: CASSSGQGYTF.

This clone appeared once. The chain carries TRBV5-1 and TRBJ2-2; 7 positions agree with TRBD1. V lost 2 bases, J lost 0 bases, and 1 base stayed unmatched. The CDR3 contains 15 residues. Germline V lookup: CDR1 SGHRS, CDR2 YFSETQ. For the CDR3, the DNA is TGCGCCAGCAGCTTCGACAGGGCGAACACCGGGGAGCTGTTTTTT. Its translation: CASSFDRANTGELFF.

The CDR3 coding sequence is TGTGCCAGCAGCTCGTATAGCGGAGATACGCAGTATTTT. Protein: CASSSYSGDTQYF. The chain has TRBV11-3 and TRBJ2-3; D perhaps matches TRBD2 (6 bases). Looked up from germline, CDR1 is SGHNT and CDR2 is YENEEA. The germline V and J ends were trimmed by 4 bases and 5 bases, with 10 bases remaining between them. The CDR3 covers 13 residues. The variable domain in full, with the rest retrieved from reference TRBV11-3 and TRBJ2-3, is EAGVVQSPRYKIIEKKQPVAFWCNPISGHNTLYWYLQNLGQGPELLIRYENEEAVDDSQLPKDRFSAERLKGVDSTLKIQPAELGDSAVYLCASSSYSGDTQYFGPGTRLTVL.

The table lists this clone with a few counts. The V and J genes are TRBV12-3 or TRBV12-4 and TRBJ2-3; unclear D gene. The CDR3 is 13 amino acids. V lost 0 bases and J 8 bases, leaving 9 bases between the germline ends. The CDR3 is CASSLAARGTQYF. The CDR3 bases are TGTGCCAGCAGTTTAGCGGCCCGTGGTACGCAGTATTTT.

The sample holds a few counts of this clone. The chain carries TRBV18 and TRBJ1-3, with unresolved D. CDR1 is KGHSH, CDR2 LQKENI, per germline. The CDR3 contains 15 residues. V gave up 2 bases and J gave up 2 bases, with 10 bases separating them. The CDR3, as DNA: TGTGCCAGCTCACCAGGAGTCTTGGCTGGAAACACCATATATTTT. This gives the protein CASSPGVLAGNTIYF.

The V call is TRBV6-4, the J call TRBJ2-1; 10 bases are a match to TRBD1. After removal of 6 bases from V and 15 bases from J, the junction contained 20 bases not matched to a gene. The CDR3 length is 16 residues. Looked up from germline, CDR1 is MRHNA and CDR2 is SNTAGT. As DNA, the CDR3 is TGTGCCAGCAGGGCAGACAGGGGGCTATGGCCTAGACTGGGGTTCTTC. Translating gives CASRADRGLWPRLGFF.

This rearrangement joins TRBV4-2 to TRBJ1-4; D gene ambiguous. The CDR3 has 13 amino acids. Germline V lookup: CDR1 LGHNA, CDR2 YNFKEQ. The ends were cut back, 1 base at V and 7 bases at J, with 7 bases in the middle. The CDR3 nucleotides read TGTGCCAGCAGCCAAGTACTTGGTGAAAAACTGTTTTTT. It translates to CASSQVLGEKLFF.

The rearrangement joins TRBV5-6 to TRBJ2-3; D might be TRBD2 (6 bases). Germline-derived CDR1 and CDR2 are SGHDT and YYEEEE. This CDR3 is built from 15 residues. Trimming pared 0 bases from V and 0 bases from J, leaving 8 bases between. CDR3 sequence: CASSLVGGSTDTQYF. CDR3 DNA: TGTGCCAGCAGCTTGGTGGGGGGAAGCACAGATACGCAGTATTTT.

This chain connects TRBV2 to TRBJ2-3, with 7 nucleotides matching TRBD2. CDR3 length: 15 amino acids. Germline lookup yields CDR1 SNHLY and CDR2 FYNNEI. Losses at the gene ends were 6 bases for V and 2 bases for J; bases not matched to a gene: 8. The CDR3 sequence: CASRGRLALTDTQYF. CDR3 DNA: TGTGCCAGCAGAGGGAGACTAGCCCTCACAGATACGCAGTATTTT.

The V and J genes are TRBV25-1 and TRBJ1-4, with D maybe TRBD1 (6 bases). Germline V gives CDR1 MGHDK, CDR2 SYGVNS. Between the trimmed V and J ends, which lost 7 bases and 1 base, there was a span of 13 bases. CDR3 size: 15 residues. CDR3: CASTWTEITNEKLFF. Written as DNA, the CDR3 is TGTGCCAGCACCTGGACAGAGATAACTAATGAAAAACTGTTTTTT.

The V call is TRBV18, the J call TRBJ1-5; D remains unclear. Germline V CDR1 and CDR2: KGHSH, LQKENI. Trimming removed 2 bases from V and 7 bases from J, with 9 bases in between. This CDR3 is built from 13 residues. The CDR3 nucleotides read TGTGCCAGCTCACCAGAAGAGTTGCAGCCCCAGCATTTT. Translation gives CASSPEELQPQHF.